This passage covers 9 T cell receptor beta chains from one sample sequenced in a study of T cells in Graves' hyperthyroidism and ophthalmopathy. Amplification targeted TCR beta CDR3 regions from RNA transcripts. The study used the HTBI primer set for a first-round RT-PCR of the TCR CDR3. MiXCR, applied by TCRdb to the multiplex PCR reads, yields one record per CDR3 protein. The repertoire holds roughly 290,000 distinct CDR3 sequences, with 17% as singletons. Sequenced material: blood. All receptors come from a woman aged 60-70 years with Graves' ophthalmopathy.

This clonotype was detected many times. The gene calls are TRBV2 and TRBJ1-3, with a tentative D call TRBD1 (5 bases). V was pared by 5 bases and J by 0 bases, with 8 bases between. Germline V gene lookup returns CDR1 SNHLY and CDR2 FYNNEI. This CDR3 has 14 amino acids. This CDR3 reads CASSPDISGNTIYF. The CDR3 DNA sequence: TGTGCCAGCAGTCCGGACATCTCTGGAAACACCATATATTTT. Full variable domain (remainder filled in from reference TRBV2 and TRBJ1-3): EPEVTQTPSHQVTQMGQEVILRCVPISNHLYFYWYRQILGQKVEFLVSFYNNEISEKSEIFDDQFSVERPDGSNFTLKIRSTKLEDSAMYFCASSPDISGNTIYFGEGSWLTVV.

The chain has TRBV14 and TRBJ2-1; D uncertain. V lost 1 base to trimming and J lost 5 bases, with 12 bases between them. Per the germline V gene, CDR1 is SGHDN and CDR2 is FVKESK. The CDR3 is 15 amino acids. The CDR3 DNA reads TGTGCCAGCAGCCAAGTTCTTGGGATCCACAATGAGCAGTTCTTC. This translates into CASSQVLGIHNEQFF.

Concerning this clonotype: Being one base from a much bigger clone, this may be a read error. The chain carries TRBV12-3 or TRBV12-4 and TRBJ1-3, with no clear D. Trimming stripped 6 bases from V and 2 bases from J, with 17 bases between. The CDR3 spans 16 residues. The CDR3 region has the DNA TGTGCCAGCAGCAGAACAGATCCTCTCCCTGGAAACACCATATATTTT. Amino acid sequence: CASSRTDPLPGNTIYF.

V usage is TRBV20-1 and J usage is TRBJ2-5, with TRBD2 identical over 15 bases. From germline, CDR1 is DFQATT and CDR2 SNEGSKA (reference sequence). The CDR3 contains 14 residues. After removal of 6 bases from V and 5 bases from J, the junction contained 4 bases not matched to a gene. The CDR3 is CSAGLAGGRETQYF. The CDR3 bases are TGCAGTGCCGGACTAGCGGGGGGGCGTGAGACCCAGTACTTC.

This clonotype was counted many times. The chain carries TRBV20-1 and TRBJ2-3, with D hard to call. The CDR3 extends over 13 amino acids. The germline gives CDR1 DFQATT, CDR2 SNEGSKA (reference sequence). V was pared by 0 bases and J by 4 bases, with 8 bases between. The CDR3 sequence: CSARESYADTQYF. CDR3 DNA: TGCAGTGCTAGAGAGAGTTACGCAGATACGCAGTATTTT.

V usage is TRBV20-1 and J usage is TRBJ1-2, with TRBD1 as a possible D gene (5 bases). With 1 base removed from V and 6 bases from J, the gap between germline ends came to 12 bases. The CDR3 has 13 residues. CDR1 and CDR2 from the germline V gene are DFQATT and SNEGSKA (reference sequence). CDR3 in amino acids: CSARGWDRHGYTF. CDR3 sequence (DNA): TGCAGTGCTAGAGGTTGGGACCGGCATGGCTACACCTTC.

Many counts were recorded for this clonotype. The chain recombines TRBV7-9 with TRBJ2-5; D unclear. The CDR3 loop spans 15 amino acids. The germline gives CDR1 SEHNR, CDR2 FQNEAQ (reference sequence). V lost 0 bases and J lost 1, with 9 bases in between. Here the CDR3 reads CASSLATGPQETQYF. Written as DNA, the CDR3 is TGTGCCAGCAGCTTAGCGACTGGGCCCCAAGAGACCCAGTACTTC. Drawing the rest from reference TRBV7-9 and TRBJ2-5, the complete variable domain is DTGVSQNPRHKITKRGQNVTFRCDPISEHNRLYWYRQTLGQGPEFLTYFQNEAQLEKSRLLSDRFSAERPKGSFSTLEIQRTEQGDSAMYLCASSLATGPQETQYFGPGTRLLVL.

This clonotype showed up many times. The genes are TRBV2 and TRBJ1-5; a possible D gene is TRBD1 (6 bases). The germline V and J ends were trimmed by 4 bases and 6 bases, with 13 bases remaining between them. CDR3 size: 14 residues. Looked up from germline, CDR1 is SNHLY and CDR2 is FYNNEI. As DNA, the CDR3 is TGTGCCAGCAGTGTCGGCAGGGGAGGTCAGCCCCAGCATTTT. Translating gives CASSVGRGGQPQHF. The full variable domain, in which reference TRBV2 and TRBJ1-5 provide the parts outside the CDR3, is EPEVTQTPSHQVTQMGQEVILRCVPISNHLYFYWYRQILGQKVEFLVSFYNNEISEKSEIFDDQFSVERPDGSNFTLKIRSTKLEDSAMYFCASSVGRGGQPQHFGDGTRLSIL.

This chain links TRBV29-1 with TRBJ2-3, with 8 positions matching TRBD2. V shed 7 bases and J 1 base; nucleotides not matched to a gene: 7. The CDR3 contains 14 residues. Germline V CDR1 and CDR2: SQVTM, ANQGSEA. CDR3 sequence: CSAGGGPGTDTQYF. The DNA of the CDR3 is TGCAGCGCCGGCGGGGGGCCGGGCACAGATACGCAGTATTTT.